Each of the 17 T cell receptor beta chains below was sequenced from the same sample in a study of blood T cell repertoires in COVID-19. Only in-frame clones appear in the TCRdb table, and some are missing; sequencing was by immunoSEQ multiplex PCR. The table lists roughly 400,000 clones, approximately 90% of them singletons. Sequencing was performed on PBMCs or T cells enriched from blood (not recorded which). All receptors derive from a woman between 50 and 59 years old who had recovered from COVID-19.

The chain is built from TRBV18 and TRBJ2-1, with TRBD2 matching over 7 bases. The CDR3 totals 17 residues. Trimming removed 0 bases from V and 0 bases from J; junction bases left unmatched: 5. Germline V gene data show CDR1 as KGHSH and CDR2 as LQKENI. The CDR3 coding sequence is TGTGCCAGCTCACCACCTTGGGGGGGGAGCTCCTACAATGAGCAGTTCTTC. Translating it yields CASSPPWGGSSYNEQFF.

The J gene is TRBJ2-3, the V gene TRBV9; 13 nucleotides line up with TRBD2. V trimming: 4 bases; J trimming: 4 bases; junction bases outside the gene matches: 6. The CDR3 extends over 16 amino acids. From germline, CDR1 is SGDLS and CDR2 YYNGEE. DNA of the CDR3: TGTGCCAGCAGCCGCCCCGGACTAGCGGGGGCAGATACGCAGTATTTT. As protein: CASSRPGLAGADTQYF.

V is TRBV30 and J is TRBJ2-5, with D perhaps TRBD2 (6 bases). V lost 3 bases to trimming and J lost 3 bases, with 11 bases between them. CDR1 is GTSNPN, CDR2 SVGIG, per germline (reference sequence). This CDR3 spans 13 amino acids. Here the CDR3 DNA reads TGTGCCTGGAGGAGGACGGGGGAAGAGACCCAGTACTTC. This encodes CAWRRTGEETQYF.

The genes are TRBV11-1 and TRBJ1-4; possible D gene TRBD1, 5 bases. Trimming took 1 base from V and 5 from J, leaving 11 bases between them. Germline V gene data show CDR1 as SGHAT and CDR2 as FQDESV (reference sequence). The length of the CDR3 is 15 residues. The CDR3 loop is CASSLGQTRNEKLFF. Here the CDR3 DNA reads TGTGCCAGCAGCTTAGGACAGACACGAAATGAAAAACTGTTTTTT.

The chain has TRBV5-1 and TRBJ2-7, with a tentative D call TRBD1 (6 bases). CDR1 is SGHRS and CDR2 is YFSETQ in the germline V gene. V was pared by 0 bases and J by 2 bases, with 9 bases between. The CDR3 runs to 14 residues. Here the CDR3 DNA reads TGCGCCAGCAGCTTGGAGCAGGGGACCTACGAGCAGTACTTC. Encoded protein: CASSLEQGTYEQYF.

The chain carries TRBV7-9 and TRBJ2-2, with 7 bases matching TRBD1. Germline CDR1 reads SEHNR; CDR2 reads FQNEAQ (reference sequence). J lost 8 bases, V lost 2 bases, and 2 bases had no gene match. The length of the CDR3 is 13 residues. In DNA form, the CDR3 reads TGTGCCAGCAGCTTAAGACAGGGAGGGGAGCTGTTTTTT. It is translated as CASSLRQGGELFF.

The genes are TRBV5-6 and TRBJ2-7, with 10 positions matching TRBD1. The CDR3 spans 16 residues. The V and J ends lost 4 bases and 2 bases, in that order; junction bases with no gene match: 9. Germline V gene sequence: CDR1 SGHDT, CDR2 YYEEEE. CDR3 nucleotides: TGTGCCAGCAGCACGATGGGACAGGGGTCGACCTACGAGCAGTACTTC. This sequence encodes CASSTMGQGSTYEQYF.

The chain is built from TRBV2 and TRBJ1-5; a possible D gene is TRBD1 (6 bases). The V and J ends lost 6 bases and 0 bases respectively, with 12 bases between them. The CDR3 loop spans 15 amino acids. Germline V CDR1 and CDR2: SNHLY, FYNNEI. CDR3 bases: TGTGCCAGCAGCCAGGGGTGGAATAGCAATCAGCCCCAGCATTTT. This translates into CASSQGWNSNQPQHF.

The CDR3 sequence is CASSGTGVRSYTF. Written as DNA, the CDR3 is TGTGCCAGCAGCGGGACAGGGGTACGGAGCTACACCTTC. The chain recombines TRBV27 with TRBJ1-2; 10 bases fit TRBD1. The CDR3 contains 13 residues. In germline, CDR1 is MNHEY, CDR2 SMNVEV (reference sequence). Trimming took 6 bases from V and 9 from J; bases not matched to a gene: 7.

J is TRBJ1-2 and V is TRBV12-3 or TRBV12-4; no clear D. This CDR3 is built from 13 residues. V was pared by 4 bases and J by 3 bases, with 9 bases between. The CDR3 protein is CASSSRGHYGYTF. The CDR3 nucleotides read TGTGCCAGCAGTTCCCGGGGTCACTATGGCTACACCTTC.

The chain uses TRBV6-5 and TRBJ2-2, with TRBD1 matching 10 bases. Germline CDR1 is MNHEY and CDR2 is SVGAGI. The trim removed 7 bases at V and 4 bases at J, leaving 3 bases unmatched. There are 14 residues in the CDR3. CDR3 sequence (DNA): TGTGCCAGCATCGGACAGGGGGGCACCGGGGAGCTGTTTTTT. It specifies CASIGQGGTGELFF.

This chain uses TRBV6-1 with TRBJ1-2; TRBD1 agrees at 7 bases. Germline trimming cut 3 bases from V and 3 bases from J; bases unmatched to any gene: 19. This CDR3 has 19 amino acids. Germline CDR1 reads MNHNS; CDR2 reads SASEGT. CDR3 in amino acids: CASSEIIPGQRYNYYGYTF. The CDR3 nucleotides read TGTGCCAGCAGTGAGATCATACCGGGACAGAGATACAATTACTATGGCTACACCTTC.

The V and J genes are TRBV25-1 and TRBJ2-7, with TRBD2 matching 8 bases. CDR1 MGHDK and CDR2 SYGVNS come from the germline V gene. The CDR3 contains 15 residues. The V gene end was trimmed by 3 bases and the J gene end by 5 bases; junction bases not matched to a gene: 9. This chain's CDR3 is CASSDLGGVSDEQYF. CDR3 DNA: TGTGCCAGCAGTGACCTCGGGGGGGTATCTGACGAGCAGTACTTC.

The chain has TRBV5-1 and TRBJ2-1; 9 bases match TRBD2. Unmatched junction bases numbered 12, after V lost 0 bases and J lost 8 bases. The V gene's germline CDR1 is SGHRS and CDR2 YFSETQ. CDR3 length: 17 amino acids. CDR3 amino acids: CASSLEAGGTQGHEQFF. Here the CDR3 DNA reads TGCGCCAGCAGCTTGGAAGCGGGGGGCACACAGGGCCATGAGCAGTTCTTC.

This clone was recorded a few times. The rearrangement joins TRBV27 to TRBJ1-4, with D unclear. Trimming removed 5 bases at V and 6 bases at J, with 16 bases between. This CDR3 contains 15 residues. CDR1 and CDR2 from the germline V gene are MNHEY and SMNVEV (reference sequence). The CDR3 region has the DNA TGTGCCAGCAGTGCACGTCCCGCCGGGTATGAAAAACTGTTTTTT. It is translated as CASSARPAGYEKLFF.

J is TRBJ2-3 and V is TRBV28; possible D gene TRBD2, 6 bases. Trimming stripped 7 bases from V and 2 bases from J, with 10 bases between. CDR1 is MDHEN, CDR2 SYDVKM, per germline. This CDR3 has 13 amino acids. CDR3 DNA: TGTGCCAGCACGGGGGAGAACACAGATACGCAGTATTTT. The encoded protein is CASTGENTDTQYF. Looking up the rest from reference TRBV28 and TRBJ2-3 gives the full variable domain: DVKVTQSSRYLVKRTGEKVFLECVQDMDHENMFWYRQDPGLGLRLIYFSYDVKMKEKGDIPEGYSVSREKKERFSLILESASTNQTSMYLCASTGENTDTQYFGPGTRLTVL.

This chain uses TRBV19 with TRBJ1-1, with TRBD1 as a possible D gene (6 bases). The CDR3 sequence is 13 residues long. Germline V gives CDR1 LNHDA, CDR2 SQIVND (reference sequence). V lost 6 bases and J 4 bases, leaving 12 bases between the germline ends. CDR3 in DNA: TGTGCCAGTAGCCCACAGGGAAGCACTGAAGCTTTCTTT. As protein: CASSPQGSTEAFF.